This T cell receptor (beta chain) emerged from a study of blood T cell repertoires in COVID-19. Repertoires were generated with immunoSEQ multiplex PCR, while TCRdb's copy carries only in-frame clones and drops some. The data contain approximately 280,000 clones, about 89% of them seen just once; the ten biggest clones take up roughly 5.1%. Sequenced sample: peripheral blood. The TCR comes from a man aged 35-49 years with acute or convalescent COVID-19.

The CDR3 nucleotides read TGTGCCAGCAGCCGAGAGGGGAGGGGGAATTCACCCCTCCACTTT. This encodes CASSREGRGNSPLHF. The V call is TRBV14, the J call TRBJ1-6; the D gene is possibly TRBD1 (6 bases). Trimming took 4 bases from V and 7 from J, leaving 14 bases between them. Germline V gene data show CDR1 as SGHDN and CDR2 as FVKESK. This CDR3 spans 15 amino acids.